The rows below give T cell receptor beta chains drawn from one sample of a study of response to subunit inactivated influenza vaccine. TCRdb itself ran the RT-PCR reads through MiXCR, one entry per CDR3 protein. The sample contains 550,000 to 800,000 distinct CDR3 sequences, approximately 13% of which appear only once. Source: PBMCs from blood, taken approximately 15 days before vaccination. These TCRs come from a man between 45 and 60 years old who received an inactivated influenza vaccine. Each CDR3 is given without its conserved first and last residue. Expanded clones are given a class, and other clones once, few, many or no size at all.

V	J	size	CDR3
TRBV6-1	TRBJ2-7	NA	ASRLGQGYEQY
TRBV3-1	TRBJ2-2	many	ASSPWSTGELF
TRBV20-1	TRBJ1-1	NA	SARPVDREGTEAF
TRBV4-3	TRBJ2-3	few	ASRGGIGGRTDTQY
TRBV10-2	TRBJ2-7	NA	ASSEGASYEQY
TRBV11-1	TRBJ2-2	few	ASSYQQALSSNTGELF
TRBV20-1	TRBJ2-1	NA	SASGPASWDNEQF
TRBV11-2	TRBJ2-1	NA	ASSAGTGGKFNEQF
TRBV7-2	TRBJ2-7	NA	ASSLFDRQIYEQY
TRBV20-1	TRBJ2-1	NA	SARVGVRSEQF
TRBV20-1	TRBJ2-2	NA	SATTPGTGATGELF
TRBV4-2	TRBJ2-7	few	ASSQDGLAVSYEQY
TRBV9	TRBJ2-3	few	ASSTSGRGTDTQY
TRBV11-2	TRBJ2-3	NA	ASSFGRGPGAYTQY
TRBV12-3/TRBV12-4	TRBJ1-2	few	ASSSVTGGYGYT
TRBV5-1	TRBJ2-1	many	ASSLARERFNEQF
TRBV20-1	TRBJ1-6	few	SARPTAYNSPLH
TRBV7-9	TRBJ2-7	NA	ASSPARREQY
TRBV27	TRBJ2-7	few	ASSFGGGVLNEQY
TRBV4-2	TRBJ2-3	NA	ASSHDGTTDTQY
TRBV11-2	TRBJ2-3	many	ASSKGLAETDTQY
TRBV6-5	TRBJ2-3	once	ASSYSGGHTDTQY
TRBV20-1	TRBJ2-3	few	SAKKPGTLTRADTQY
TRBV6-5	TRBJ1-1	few	ASSYSSGAEAF
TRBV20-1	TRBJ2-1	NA	SAPPGLHNEQF
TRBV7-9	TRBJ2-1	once	ASSLGGVVFHEQF
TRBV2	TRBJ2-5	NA	ASSPDRAGETQY
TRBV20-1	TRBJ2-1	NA	SAHSGDLLGSYNEQF
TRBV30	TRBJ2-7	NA	AWSAGTGVPYEQY
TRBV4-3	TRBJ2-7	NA	ASSQDMGIGAYEQY
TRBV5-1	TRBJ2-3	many	ASSNPGQQVSTDTQY
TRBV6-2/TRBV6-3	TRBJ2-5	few	ASSPRQLQETQY
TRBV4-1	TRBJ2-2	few	GTSGRPNTGELF
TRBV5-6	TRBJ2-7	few	ASRGVTQGEQY
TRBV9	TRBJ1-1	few	ASSVAIDTEAF
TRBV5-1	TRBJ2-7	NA	ASSPLIGGRGASEQY
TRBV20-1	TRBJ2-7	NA	SARVGVRYEQY
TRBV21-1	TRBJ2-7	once	ASRTGGVGSSYEQY
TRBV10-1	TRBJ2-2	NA	ATQTSTNTGELF
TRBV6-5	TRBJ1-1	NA	ASSSSGAGGTEAF